Reported below is one T cell receptor beta chain. What it recognizes is unknown. This CDR3 is 15 amino acids long. Germline-derived CDR1 and CDR2 are LNHNV and YYDKDF (reference sequence). V dropped 8 bases and J dropped 1; count of bases not matched to a gene: 9. The entry originates in a study of cytomegalovirus exposure and HLA in healthy donors. Turning to the study itself: Membership in the Caucasian-associated ancestry cluster was found for around 85% of roughly 400 genotyped donors.

Regarding the study as a whole: A previous analysis found most TCR beta V segments productive roughly 90% or roughly 30% of the time.

The PCR contained 60 Vbeta and 13 Jbeta primers. TCRdb's table, derived via immunoSEQ multiplex PCR, lists solely in-frame clones and lacks some. The table lists around 130,000 clones, less than 75% of them singletons. The TCR sequence derives from a middle-aged woman in good health and CMV-seropositive. The rearrangement joins TRBV15 to TRBJ1-1, with TRBD1 matching 8 bases. Sample: PBMCs. The CDR3: CATLLTGDGNTEAFF. The CDR3 nucleotides read TGTGCCACCCTCTTGACAGGGGATGGGAACACTGAAGCTTTCTTT.